This T cell receptor (beta chain) originates from a study of blood T cell repertoires in COVID-19. Study-wide background: Collection of acute and convalescent COVID-19 samples took place in the United States, Italy and Spain. Sources were T cells, B-cell-depleted T cells, or PBMCs; the material itself was cDNA or gDNA.

Original handling: Nucleated cell number was recorded as an estimate derived from reference gene primer amplification. The table came from immunoSEQ multiplex PCR; TCRdb's copy has only in-frame clones and leaves some out. The V and J calls and clone size come from that table; D and trimming were worked out from the DNA. This table holds about 260,000 clones, around 87% found once. Trimming cost V 4 bases and J 1 base, with 14 bases left between them. CDR1 and CDR2 from the germline V gene are SGHDT and YYEEEE. The length of the CDR3 is 15 residues. The chain carries TRBV5-6 and TRBJ1-1, with a tentative D call TRBD1 (6 bases). The sample taken for sequencing was peripheral blood. This sequence was found in a woman aged 40-49 years who had recovered from COVID-19. The CDR3 sequence: CASSARVQGNTEAFF. The DNA of the CDR3 is TGTGCCAGCAGCGCACGAGTACAGGGGAACACTGAAGCTTTCTTT.